The 5 T cell receptor beta chains below were found in one sample sequenced in a study of T-cell reconstitution after alpha-beta-depleted transplantation in children. TCRbeta library preparation incorporated unique molecular identifiers. TCRdb processed the PCR reads anew with MiXCR; each CDR3 protein has one entry. Of about 980,000 distinct CDR3 sequences listed, about 30% are singletons. Sequencing used PBMCs, mostly from graft donor cells, obtained 360 days after TCRalphabeta/CD19-depleted stem cell transplant. The receptors stem from a boy under three years old who had a stem cell transplant for SCID, so the T cells may come from the graft donor.

V usage is TRBV28 and J usage is TRBJ2-7; maybe TRBD1 (6 bases). This CDR3 has 14 amino acids. Germline assignment: CDR1 MDHEN and CDR2 SYDVKM. Trimming cost V 6 bases and J 6 bases, with 18 bases left between them. CDR3 DNA sequence: TGTGCCAGCAGCCCCGGGACACCTACGGGCGAGCAGTACTTC. Its protein product is CASSPGTPTGEQYF.

The sample holds a few counts of this clonotype. The J gene is TRBJ1-1, the V gene TRBV28, with 9 bases identical to TRBD1. The CDR3 covers 14 residues. Germline V gene sequence: CDR1 MDHEN, CDR2 SYDVKM. V lost 6 bases and J lost 1; bases outside the gene matches: 3. CDR3 sequence reads: CASRGTGWNTEAFF. Written as DNA, the CDR3 is TGTGCCAGCAGGGGGACAGGGTGGAACACTGAAGCTTTCTTT.

The chain combines TRBV20-1 with TRBJ2-1, with 8 bases that match TRBD2. Losses at the gene ends were 3 bases for V and 7 bases for J; bases not matched to a gene: 11. CDR3 length: 15 residues. Germline V lookup: CDR1 DFQATT, CDR2 SNEGSKA (reference sequence). In nucleotides, the CDR3 is TGCAGTGCTAGTTACGGGGGGGCCTTCAAAAATGAGCAGTTCTTC. It is translated as CSASYGGAFKNEQFF.

There are a few counts of this clonotype. V usage is TRBV12-3 or TRBV12-4 and J usage is TRBJ1-1; 8 nucleotides agree with TRBD1. The V and J ends lost 0 bases and 4 bases, in that order; junction bases with no gene match: 4. This CDR3 comprises 15 residues. The CDR3: CASSLAPTGATEAFF. CDR3 DNA sequence: TGTGCCAGCAGTTTAGCCCCGACAGGGGCCACTGAAGCTTTCTTT.

This clonotype was seen just once. The V and J genes are TRBV12-3 or TRBV12-4 and TRBJ2-7, with D possibly matching TRBD1 (5 bases). Trimming cost V 5 bases and J 6 bases, with 14 bases left between them. The CDR3 loop spans 13 amino acids. The CDR3, as DNA: TGTGCCAGCAGTCCAGGGTCGACGGCCGAGCAGTACTTC. Encoded protein: CASSPGSTAEQYF.